This TCR beta chain was identified during a study of shared clonotypes between healthy human individuals (dated by TCRdb to 2020 to 2021). Context from the whole study: Two women and a few men aged 18 to 49 years were included in the cohort. For each donor, CD4 naive and CD4 memory were each given three plates, CD8 naive was given two plates, and CD8 memory was given one plate. Blood TCR repertoires of roughly five healthy adults were deeply sequenced to estimate repertoire size and the extent of clonotype sharing between individuals. To increase sequencing depth and limit assay-specific biases, different laboratories used diverse techniques to prepare libraries and sequence TCR repertoires. Each donor's leukapheresis produced roughly between roughly 0.85 and 9.5 billion PBMCs.

TCR CDR3 regions were amplified from genomic DNA by multiplex PCR using the deep immunoSEQ assay. For each cell subset, the extracted genomic DNA was distributed evenly across all wells of several immunoSEQ 96-well plates, and each plate served as one replicate. For sorted subsets, each replicate PCR was loaded with approximately 0.2 ug genomic DNA, equivalent to some 27,000 T cell genomes. Purified libraries were quantified with a Qubit 3.0 fluorometer, sized on a Bioanalyzer 2100, and re-quantified with the KAPA Library Quantification kit. Every immunoSEQ 96-well plate was sequenced on a separate single-read 150-cycle Illumina NextSeq 550 flow cell. On the study's bioinformatics: Because only junctional sequences without quality scores were contained in the immunoSEQ output, filtering matching that applied to full-length reads could not be performed. To assign V/J genes and CDR3, sequences were annotated using PyIR, a Python wrapper for IgBLAST v1.9, with IMGT germline references. Reads were removed for weak V/J assignments (E-value above 1e-6), missing CDR3, stop codons, out-of-frame junctions, or ambiguous translated residues. V3J clonotypes were defined as sequences sharing the same inferred V gene, J gene, and CDR3 amino acid sequence. To compute the percentage overlap between repertoires, the number of shared unique clonotypes was divided by the size of the smaller repertoire. Richness of each repertoire was evaluated using RTK rarefaction, the Chao1 estimator, and Recon v2.1 estimates of unobserved clonotypes. Generation probabilities for all TCRbeta clonotypes obtained by the gDNA method from a handful of donors were computed using OLGA. Not all clones reach the TCRdb copy of this immuneACCESS table, which keeps in-frame sequences only. Checked studies attribute under half of the gap to unresolved V genes and leave the rest unexplained. That table gives V, J and clone size, and the DNA gave D and trimming. The sample table contains over a million clones; only one count was recorded for about four fifths of them. 0.52% of the sample comes from the top ten.

As for this clone: Its antigen is not yet known. No much larger clone exists at a distance of one base, and base qualities are not known.

The donors were healthy, HIV-negative adults with no recently reported acute infections or vaccinations. Every donor was a Caucasian adult living in Nashville, Tennessee, USA. Magnetic negative selection was used to enrich CD4+ T cells, after which naive cells were positively selected on CD45RA and the negative fraction became the memory subset. After blood collection by leukapheresis, PBMCs were isolated using Ficoll-Histopaque density gradient centrifugation and then cryopreserved in the vapor phase of liquid nitrogen. Analytical flow cytometry was used to check the purity and quantity of each magnetically sorted T cell population. From each sorted fraction, genomic DNA was isolated and quantified by UV absorbance on a Nanodrop 2000c. The investigation overall reported the following: Incomplete sequencing was indicated by rarefaction of sorted-subset datasets, despite the large sequencing depth. Across four donors, roughly 5% of naive CD4, around 3.5% of naive CD8, under 2.5% of memory CD4, and approximately 0.4% of memory CD8 clonotypes were shared. Sampling was restricted to blood, and TCR repertoires in tissues likely differ from the TCR repertoires found in blood. Because the study included only a small number of donors, the genetic and exposure-history diversity represented was limited. Larger estimated clonotype richness was generally found for naive subsets than for memory subsets. Higher generation probabilities were observed for clonotypes shared by all four sorted-subset donors than for non-shared clonotypes. Pairwise subsampling led to the expectation that sequencing depth would affect the degree of clonotype sharing among donors.

The receptor's source is a man aged 18 to 29 in good health. Some clones in this sample may be carry-over from other donors' samples. Sequencing was performed on memory CD4+ T cells from PBMCs. Explained via the paper, the cell subset or site label denotes: CD45RA-negative fraction.

The CDR3: CASSQAGLGYEQYF. The DNA is as follows: TGTGCCAGCAGCCAAGCGGGGTTAGGTTACGAGCAGTACTTC. The chain was built from TRBV4-2 and TRBJ2-7; the D gene is possibly TRBD2, with 5 bases matching. The CDR3 measures 14 amino acids from cysteine to phenylalanine. Only the CDR3 portion is preserved as DNA: 42 bases, with reading frame beginning at the first base. CDR1 and CDR2 are drawn from the germline V gene: LGHNA, YNFKEQ. The trim is 1 base for V and 4 bases for J, with a gap of 11 bases between the germline ends.